This T cell receptor (beta chain) was documented in a study of cytomegalovirus exposure and HLA in healthy donors. V lost 6 bases to trimming and J lost 7 bases; unmatched junction nucleotides: 11. The CDR3 contains 15 residues. CDR1 MNHEY and CDR2 SMNVEV come from the germline V gene (reference sequence). Turning to this clone: Its target is not known.

Study observations and caveats: Later analysis identified several of the most significant clusters that appeared linked to common viral pathogens.

Primers included in the PCR were 60 Vbeta and 13 Jbeta primers. The assay was immunoSEQ multiplex PCR, and TCRdb's table has in-frame clones only and misses some. This sample carries about 120,000 clones, around 73% of them seen once, and the ten largest clones take approximately 10%. This TCR came from a man aged 25-45 years in good health and CMV-seropositive. This chain links TRBV27 with TRBJ1-1; 10 bases map to TRBD1. Sequenced material: PBMCs. The CDR3 reads CASSPTGGNFGEAFF. As DNA, the CDR3 is TGTGCCAGCAGCCCGACAGGGGGCAATTTTGGTGAAGCTTTCTTT.